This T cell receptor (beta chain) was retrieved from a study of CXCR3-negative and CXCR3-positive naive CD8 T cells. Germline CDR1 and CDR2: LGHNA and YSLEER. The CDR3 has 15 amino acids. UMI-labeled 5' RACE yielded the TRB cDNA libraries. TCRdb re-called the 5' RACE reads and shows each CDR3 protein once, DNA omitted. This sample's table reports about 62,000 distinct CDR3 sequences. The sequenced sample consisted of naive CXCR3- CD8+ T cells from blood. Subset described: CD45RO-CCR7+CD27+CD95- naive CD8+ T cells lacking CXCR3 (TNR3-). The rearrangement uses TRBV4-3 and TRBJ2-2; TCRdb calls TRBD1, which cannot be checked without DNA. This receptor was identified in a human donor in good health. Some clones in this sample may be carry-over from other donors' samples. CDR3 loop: CASSPDRGGAGELFF.